A single sample is the source of the 14 T cell receptor beta chains below, sequenced in a study of T cell responses to AZD1222 COVID-19 vaccine. Clones were read by immunoSEQ multiplex PCR, and TCRdb kept only the in-frame ones, dropping some. Here the sample spans approximately 35,000 clones, approximately 90% being singletons. Sample: peripheral blood, taken 28 days after the second AZD1222 dose. All receptors come from an adult who received the AZD1222 COVID-19 vaccine.

The chain couples TRBV7-8 to TRBJ1-3; possibly TRBD1 for D (5 bases). CDR1 is SGHVS, CDR2 FQNEAQ, per germline. Trimming cost V 5 bases and J 2 bases, with 10 bases left between them. This CDR3 is 14 amino acids long. The CDR3 reads CASSPGTAGNTIYF. The CDR3 DNA reads as TGTGCCAGCAGCCCCGGGACTGCTGGAAACACCATATATTTT.

This chain joins TRBV18 and TRBJ1-5; D not resolved. V shed 1 base and J shed 5 bases, with 6 bases lying between them. Germline V CDR1 and CDR2: KGHSH, LQKENI. The CDR3 runs 13 residues. CDR3 nucleotide sequence: TGTGCCAGCTCACCACAGAAGGATCAGCCCCAGCATTTT. Protein product: CASSPQKDQPQHF.

V usage is TRBV5-1 and J usage is TRBJ1-1, with TRBD1 as a possible D gene (5 bases). The V end lost 2 bases, the J end lost 1 base, and 9 bases lay between the germline ends. The CDR3 consists of 14 residues. Germline V gene lookup returns CDR1 SGHRS and CDR2 YFSETQ. The CDR3 DNA reads as TGCGCCAGCAGCTTCTCTGGGGGGAACACTGAAGCTTTCTTT. Its protein product is CASSFSGGNTEAFF.

V is TRBV6-5 and J is TRBJ1-2; D is perhaps TRBD1 (5 bases). The CDR3 length is 12 residues. Per germline, CDR1 MNHEY and CDR2 SVGAGI. The V end was cut by 4 bases, the J end by 10 bases, with 13 bases between. CDR3 amino acids: CASSLVRQNYTF. CDR3 in DNA: TGTGCCAGCAGTTTGGTCCGACAGAACTACACCTTC.

In its sample, this clone was seen once. This rearrangement joins TRBV27 to TRBJ1-5; TRBD1 might be the D (5 bases). Trimming removed 5 bases at V and 6 bases at J, with 14 bases between. The length of the CDR3 is 14 residues. CDR1 MNHEY and CDR2 SMNVEV come from the germline V gene (reference sequence). The CDR3 protein is CASSPGGGVQPQHF. Written as DNA, the CDR3 is TGTGCCAGCAGTCCGGGGGGGGGTGTTCAGCCCCAGCATTTT.

The J gene is TRBJ2-4, the V gene TRBV19, with D perhaps TRBD1 or TRBD2 (6 bases each). The CDR3 consists of 13 residues. V lost 8 bases, J lost 4 bases, and 12 bases lay in between. CDR1 is LNHDA and CDR2 is SQIVND in the germline V gene (reference sequence). CDR3: CASGGTPKNIQYF. CDR3 DNA sequence: TGTGCCAGTGGCGGGACACCAAAAAACATTCAGTACTTC.

CDR3 residues: CASSHGTGLLREQYF. As DNA, the CDR3 is TGTGCCAGCAGCCACGGGACAGGGCTACTACGAGAGCAGTACTTC. V usage is TRBV3-1 (or the pseudogene TRBV3-2) and J usage is TRBJ2-7; 9 bases are shared with TRBD1. With 3 bases clipped from V and 7 bases from J, the junction kept 10 bases outside the gene matches. Germline V gene lookup returns CDR1 LGHDT and CDR2 YNNKEL (reference sequence). The CDR3 is made up of 15 amino acids.

The chain couples TRBV11-2 to TRBJ1-1; D remains unclear. Trimming left V 2 bases short and J 4 bases short, with 11 bases between. Germline V CDR1 and CDR2: SGHAT, FQNNGV. The CDR3 sequence is 14 residues long. This chain's CDR3 is CASSLSGRLTEAFF. CDR3 in DNA: TGTGCCAGCAGCTTAAGCGGGCGGCTCACTGAAGCTTTCTTT.

This chain uses TRBV11-2 with TRBJ1-1; D possibly corresponds to TRBD1 (6 bases). In germline, CDR1 is SGHAT, CDR2 FQNNGV. The V gene lost 4 bases and the J gene lost 2 bases, with 17 bases spanning the gap. This CDR3 has 16 residues. The CDR3 bases are TGTGCCAGCAGCTCTGGGATCTCAGGGGAAAACACTGAAGCTTTCTTT. This gives the protein CASSSGISGENTEAFF.

V usage is TRBV14 and J usage is TRBJ2-3, with D maybe TRBD2 (6 bases). Germline CDR1 SGHDN, CDR2 FVKESK. Trimming pared 0 bases from V and 2 bases from J, leaving 24 bases between. There are 20 residues in the CDR3. DNA of the CDR3: TGTGCCAGCAGCCAAGAAAGGGCGCCCGGGAGAATGTTGGCCACAGATACGCAGTATTTT. Encoded protein: CASSQERAPGRMLATDTQYF.

The gene calls are TRBV5-4 and TRBJ1-2, with 8 nucleotides matching TRBD1. The ends lost 4 bases at V and 0 bases at J; junction bases unmatched: 11. Germline values: CDR1 SGHNT, CDR2 YYREEE (reference sequence). The CDR3 totals 17 residues. As DNA, the CDR3 is TGTGCCAGCAGCACCGGACAGGGAATAAACTCTAACTATGGCTACACCTTC. Translating gives CASSTGQGINSNYGYTF. Full variable domain (missing parts from reference TRBV5-4 and TRBJ1-2): ETGVTQSPTHLIKTRGQQVTLRCSSQSGHNTVSWYQQALGQGPQFIFQYYREEENGRGNFPPRFSGLQFPNYSSELNVNALELDDSALYLCASSTGQGINSNYGYTFGSGTRLTVV.

The V gene is TRBV7-2, the J gene TRBJ2-7, with 10 bases aligning to TRBD1. Germline-derived CDR1 and CDR2 are SGHTA and FQGNSA. The CDR3 is 15 amino acids. The trim removed 5 bases at V and 4 bases at J, leaving 8 bases unmatched. The chain's CDR3 is CASSPDRDRGYEQYF. As DNA, the CDR3 is TGTGCCAGCAGCCCCGACAGGGACAGGGGATACGAGCAGTACTTC.

V and J are TRBV7-9 and TRBJ1-2; no definite D call. The CDR3 loop spans 13 amino acids. Looked up from germline, CDR1 is SEHNR and CDR2 is FQNEAQ (reference sequence). Trimming removed 4 bases from V and 4 bases from J, with 10 bases in between. CDR3 in amino acids: CASSSSGSYGYTF. Written as DNA, the CDR3 is TGTGCCAGCAGCTCCTCGGGGAGCTATGGCTACACCTTC.

V gene TRBV11-2 combines with J gene TRBJ1-2; D may be TRBD1 (6 bases). CDR3 length: 15 residues. The germline V and J ends were trimmed by 4 bases and 6 bases, with 18 bases remaining between them. Germline V gene sequence: CDR1 SGHAT, CDR2 FQNNGV. CDR3 amino acids: CASSYRGDSRHGYTF. CDR3 nucleotide sequence: TGTGCCAGCAGCTATAGGGGGGACTCCAGGCATGGCTACACCTTC.